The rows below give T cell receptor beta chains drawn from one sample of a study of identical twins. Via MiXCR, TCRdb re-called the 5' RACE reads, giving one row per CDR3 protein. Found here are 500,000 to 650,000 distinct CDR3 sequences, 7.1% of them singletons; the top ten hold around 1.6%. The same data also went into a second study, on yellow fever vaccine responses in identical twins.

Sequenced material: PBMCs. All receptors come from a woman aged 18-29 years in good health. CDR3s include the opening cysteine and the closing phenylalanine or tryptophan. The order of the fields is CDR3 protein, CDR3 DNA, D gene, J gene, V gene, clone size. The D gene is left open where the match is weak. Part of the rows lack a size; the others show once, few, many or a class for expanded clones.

CASSFQGAGTDTQYF TGCGCCAGCAGCTTCCAGGGGGCAGGCACAGATACGCAGTATTTT TRBD1 TRBJ2-3 TRBV5-1 .
CASSVAGEQFF TGTGCCAGCAGCGTAGCTGGTGAGCAGTTCTTC . TRBJ2-1 TRBV9 .
CSVGGTGKETQYF TGCAGCGTTGGGGGAACAGGGAAAGAGACCCAGTACTTC . TRBJ2-5 TRBV29-1 many
CASSSLVGPGDLRNQPQHF TGTGCCAGCAGCTCCCTGGTGGGACCTGGGGACCTTCGCAATCAGCCCCAGCATTTT . TRBJ1-5 TRBV5-4 few
CASSFGDYYEQYF TGTGCCAGCAGCTTCGGGGACTACTACGAGCAGTACTTC TRBD2 TRBJ2-7 TRBV7-9 few
CASSKGQGEHEQFF TGCGCCAGCAGTAAAGGACAGGGAGAACATGAGCAGTTCTTC TRBD1 TRBJ2-1 TRBV5-1 many
CASSSHFGANTGELFF TGTGCCAGCAGCTCCCATTTTGGGGCGAACACCGGGGAGCTGTTTTTT . TRBJ2-2 TRBV6-1 .
CASSLLRTPLHF TGTGCCAGCAGTTTATTACGTACACCCCTCCACTTT . TRBJ1-6 TRBV12-3/TRBV12-4 many
CASSQDPLSYNEQFF TGTGCCAGCAGCCAAGATCCACTCTCCTACAATGAGCAGTTCTTC . TRBJ2-1 TRBV3-1 few
CASSFSRDSPLHF TGTGCCAGCAGCTTCAGCAGGGACTCACCCCTCCACTTT . TRBJ1-6 TRBV6-1 .
CASSLAGTSNQPQHF TGTGCCAGCAGCTTAGCGGGGACAAGCAATCAGCCCCAGCATTTT . TRBJ1-5 TRBV7-2 many
CASFWGGGDTDTQYF TGTGCCAGCTTTTGGGGTGGCGGGGACACAGATACGCAGTATTTT . TRBJ2-3 TRBV13 .
CASSLALGTDSYEQYF TGTGCCAGCAGCTTAGCGTTGGGGACAGACTCCTACGAGCAGTACTTC TRBD1 TRBJ2-7 TRBV7-6 many
CSARDRPGGAPNTGELFF TGCAGTGCTAGAGATCGCCCTGGTGGGGCCCCGAACACCGGGGAGCTGTTTTTT . TRBJ2-2 TRBV20-1 .
CASSGLRLAGAVEQFF TGTGCCAGCAGTGGGCTTCGGCTAGCGGGAGCAGTTGAGCAGTTCTTC TRBD2 TRBJ2-1 TRBV2 .
CASSFRQGNFNEQFF TGTGCCAGCAGCTTTAGGCAGGGCAACTTCAATGAGCAGTTCTTC . TRBJ2-1 TRBV5-6 few
CASSVGRNEQFF TGTGCCAGCAGCGTAGGACGCAATGAGCAGTTCTTC . TRBJ2-1 TRBV9 .
CASSPEDFPGNEQFF TGCGCCAGCAGCCCTGAGGACTTCCCGGGGAATGAGCAGTTCTTC . TRBJ2-1 TRBV4-1 many
CASTAAAHTDTQYF TGTGCCAGCACCGCAGCGGCGCACACAGATACGCAGTATTTT . TRBJ2-3 TRBV9 .
CSARGEAGFEQFF TGCAGTGCTAGGGGGGAGGCTGGATTTGAGCAGTTCTTC . TRBJ2-1 TRBV20-1 .
CASSPPSQTEQFF TGTGCCAGCTCACCACCATCCCAGACGGAGCAGTTCTTC . TRBJ2-1 TRBV18 few
CASSPRLSGANVLTF TGTGCCAGCAGCCCCAGGCTCTCTGGGGCCAACGTCCTGACTTTC . TRBJ2-6 TRBV7-9 few
CSARWGVVAFF TGCAGTGCTCGATGGGGGGTTGTGGCTTTCTTT . TRBJ1-1 TRBV20-1 few
CASRDKRGTEAFF TGTGCCAGCAGAGATAAAAGGGGCACTGAAGCTTTCTTT . TRBJ1-1 TRBV2 .
CASSLGDSGYTF TGCGCCAGCAGCTTGGGGGATTCTGGCTACACCTTC . TRBJ1-2 TRBV5-1 .
CASSLEGAATDTQYF TGTGCCAGCAGTTTAGAAGGGGCTGCCACAGATACGCAGTATTTT . TRBJ2-3 TRBV12-3/TRBV12-4 .
CSARDLERESVYEQYF TGCAGTGCTAGAGATCTGGAGCGGGAGAGTGTATACGAGCAGTACTTC TRBD2 TRBJ2-7 TRBV20-1 many
CASRGIAGENEKLFF TGTGCCAGCAGAGGGATCGCAGGGGAAAATGAAAAACTGTTTTTT . TRBJ1-4 TRBV6-1 few
CASSVGGTATDTQYF TGTGCCAGCAGCGTAGGGGGGACAGCCACAGATACGCAGTATTTT TRBD1 TRBJ2-3 TRBV9 many
CASSLQTYTEAFF TGTGCCAGCAGTTTGCAGACTTACACTGAAGCTTTCTTT . TRBJ1-1 TRBV12-3/TRBV12-4 many
CASRRVGTSSTDTQYF TGTGCCAGCAGAAGGGTAGGGACATCTAGCACAGATACGCAGTATTTT . TRBJ2-3 TRBV11-2 .
CSVGDRLNEKLFF TGCAGCGTTGGAGACAGGCTTAATGAAAAACTGTTTTTT . TRBJ1-4 TRBV29-1 .
CSVADSNQPQHF TGCAGTGTGGCAGATAGCAATCAGCCCCAGCATTTT . TRBJ1-5 TRBV20-1 many